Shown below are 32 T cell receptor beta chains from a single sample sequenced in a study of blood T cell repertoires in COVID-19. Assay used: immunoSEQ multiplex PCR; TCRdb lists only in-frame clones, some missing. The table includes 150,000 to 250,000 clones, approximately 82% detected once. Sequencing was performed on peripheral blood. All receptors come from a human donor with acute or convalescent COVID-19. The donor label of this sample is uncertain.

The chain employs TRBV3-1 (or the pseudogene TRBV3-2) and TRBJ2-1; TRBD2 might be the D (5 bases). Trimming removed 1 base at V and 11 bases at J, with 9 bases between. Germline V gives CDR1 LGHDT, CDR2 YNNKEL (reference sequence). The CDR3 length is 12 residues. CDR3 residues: CASSQVGEKQFF. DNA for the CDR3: TGTGCCAGCAGCCAAGTTGGGGAGAAGCAGTTCTTC.

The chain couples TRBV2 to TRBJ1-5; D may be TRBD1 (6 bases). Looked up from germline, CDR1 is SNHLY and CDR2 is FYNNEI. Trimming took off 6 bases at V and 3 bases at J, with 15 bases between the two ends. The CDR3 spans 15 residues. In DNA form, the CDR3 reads TGTGCCAGCAGCCTACAGGGAATCCTCAATCAGCCCCAGCATTTT. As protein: CASSLQGILNQPQHF.

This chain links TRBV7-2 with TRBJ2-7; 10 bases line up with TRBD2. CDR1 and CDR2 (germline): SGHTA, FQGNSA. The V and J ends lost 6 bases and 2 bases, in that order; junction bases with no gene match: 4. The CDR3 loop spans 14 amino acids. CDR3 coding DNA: TGTGCCAGCAGAATAGCGGGAGGCGCCTACGAGCAGTACTTC. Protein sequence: CASRIAGGAYEQYF.

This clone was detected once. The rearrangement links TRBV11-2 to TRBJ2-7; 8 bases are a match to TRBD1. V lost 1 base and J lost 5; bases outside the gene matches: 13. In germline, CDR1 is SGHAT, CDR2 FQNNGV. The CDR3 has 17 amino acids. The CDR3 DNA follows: TGTGCCAGCAGCTTAGTCGGGGGCAGGGGGCTGTTGGACGAGCAGTACTTC. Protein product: CASSLVGGRGLLDEQYF.

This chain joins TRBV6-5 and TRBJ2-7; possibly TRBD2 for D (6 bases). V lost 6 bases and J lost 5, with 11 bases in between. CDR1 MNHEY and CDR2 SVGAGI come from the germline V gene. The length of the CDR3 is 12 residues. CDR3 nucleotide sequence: TGTGCCAGCAGCCAAACTAGCAACGAGCAGTACTTC. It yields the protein CASSQTSNEQYF.

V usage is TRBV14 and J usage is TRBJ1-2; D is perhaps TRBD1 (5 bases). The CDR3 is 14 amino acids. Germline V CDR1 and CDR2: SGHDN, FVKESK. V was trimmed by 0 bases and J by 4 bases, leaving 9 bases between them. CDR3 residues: CASSQDTGSYGYTF. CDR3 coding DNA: TGTGCCAGCAGCCAAGACACAGGAAGCTATGGCTACACCTTC.

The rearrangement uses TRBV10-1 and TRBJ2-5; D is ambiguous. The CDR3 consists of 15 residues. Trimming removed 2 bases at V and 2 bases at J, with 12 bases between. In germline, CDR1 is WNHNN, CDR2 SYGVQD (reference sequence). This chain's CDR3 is CASSETVGQQETQYF. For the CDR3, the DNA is TGCGCCAGCAGTGAGACGGTGGGCCAACAAGAGACCCAGTACTTC.

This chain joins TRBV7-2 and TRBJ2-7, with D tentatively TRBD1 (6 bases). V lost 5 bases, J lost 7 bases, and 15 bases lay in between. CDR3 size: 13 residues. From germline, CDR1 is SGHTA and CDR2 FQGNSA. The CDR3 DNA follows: TGTGCCAGCAGCAACCGACAGGCCGGGGAGCAGTACTTC. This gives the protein CASSNRQAGEQYF.

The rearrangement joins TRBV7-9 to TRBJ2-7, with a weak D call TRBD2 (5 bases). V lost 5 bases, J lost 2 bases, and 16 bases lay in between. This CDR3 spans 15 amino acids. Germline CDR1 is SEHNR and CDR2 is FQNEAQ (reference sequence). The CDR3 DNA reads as TGTGCCAGCAGCCCCCCGGAGGTTCGGACCTACGAGCAGTACTTC. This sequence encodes CASSPPEVRTYEQYF.

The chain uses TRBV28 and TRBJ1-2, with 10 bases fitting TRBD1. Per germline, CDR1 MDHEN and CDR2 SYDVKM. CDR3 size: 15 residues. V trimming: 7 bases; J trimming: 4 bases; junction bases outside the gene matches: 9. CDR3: CASNLGDRGSYGYTF. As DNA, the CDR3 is TGTGCCAGCAACCTGGGGGACAGGGGAAGCTATGGCTACACCTTC.

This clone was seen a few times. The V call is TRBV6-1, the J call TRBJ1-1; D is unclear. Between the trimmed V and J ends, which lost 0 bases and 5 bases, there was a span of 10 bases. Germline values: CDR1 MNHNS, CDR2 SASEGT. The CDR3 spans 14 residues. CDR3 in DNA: TGTGCCAGCAGTGAAGCGCACTGGCGGACTGAAGCTTTCTTT. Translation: CASSEAHWRTEAFF.

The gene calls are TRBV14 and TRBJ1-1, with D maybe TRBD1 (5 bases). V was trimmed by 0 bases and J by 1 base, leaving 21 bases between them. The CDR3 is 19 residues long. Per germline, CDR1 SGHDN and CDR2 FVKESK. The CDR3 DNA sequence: TGTGCCAGCAGCCAAGATCAAGGGGTCTCGAGAGTGAGGAACACTGAAGCTTTCTTT. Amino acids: CASSQDQGVSRVRNTEAFF.

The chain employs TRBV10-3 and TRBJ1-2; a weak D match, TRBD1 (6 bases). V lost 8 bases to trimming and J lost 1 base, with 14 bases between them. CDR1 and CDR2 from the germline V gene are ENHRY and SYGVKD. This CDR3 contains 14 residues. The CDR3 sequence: CAIDSGALNYGYTF. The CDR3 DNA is TGTGCCATCGATTCAGGGGCCCTTAACTATGGCTACACCTTC.

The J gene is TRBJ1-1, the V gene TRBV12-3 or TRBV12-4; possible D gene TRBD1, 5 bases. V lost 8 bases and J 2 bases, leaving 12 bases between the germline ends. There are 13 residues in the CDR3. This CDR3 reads CASQLGGNTEAFF. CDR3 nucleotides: TGTGCCAGCCAGTTGGGGGGTAACACTGAAGCTTTCTTT.

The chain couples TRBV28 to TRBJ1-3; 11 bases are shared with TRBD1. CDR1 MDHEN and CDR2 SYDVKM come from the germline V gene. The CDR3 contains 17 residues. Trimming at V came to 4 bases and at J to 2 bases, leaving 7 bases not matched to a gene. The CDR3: CASSSRGTGGTGNTIYF. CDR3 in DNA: TGTGCCAGCAGTTCACGCGGGACAGGGGGAACTGGAAACACCATATATTTT.

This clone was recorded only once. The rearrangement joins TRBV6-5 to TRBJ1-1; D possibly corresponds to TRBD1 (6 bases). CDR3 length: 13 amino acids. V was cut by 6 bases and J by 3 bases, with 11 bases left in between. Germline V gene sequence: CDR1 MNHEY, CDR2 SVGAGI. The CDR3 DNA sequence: TGTGCCAGCAGACCATACAGGGACACTGAAGCTTTCTTT. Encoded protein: CASRPYRDTEAFF.

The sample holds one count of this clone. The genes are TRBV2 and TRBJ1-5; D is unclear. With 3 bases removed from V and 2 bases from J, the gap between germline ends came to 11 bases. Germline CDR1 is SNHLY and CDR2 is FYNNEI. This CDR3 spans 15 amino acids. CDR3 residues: CASSERRVRNQPQHF. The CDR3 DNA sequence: TGTGCCAGCAGTGAGCGACGGGTCCGCAATCAGCCCCAGCATTTT.

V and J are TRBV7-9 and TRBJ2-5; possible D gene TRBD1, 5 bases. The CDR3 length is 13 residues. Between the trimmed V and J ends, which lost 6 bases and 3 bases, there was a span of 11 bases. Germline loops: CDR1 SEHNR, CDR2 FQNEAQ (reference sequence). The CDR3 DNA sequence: TGTGCCAGCAGAGGCAGGGCGAAAGAGACCCAGTACTTC. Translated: CASRGRAKETQYF.

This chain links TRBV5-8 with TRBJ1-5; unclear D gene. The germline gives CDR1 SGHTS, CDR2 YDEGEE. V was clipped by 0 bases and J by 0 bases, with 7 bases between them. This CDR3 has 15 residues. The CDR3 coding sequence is TGTGCCAGCAGCTTGGGAAGCCATAGCAATCAGCCCCAGCATTTT. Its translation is CASSLGSHSNQPQHF. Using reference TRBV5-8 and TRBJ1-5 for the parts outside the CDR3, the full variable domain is EAGVTQSPTHLIKTRGQQATLRCSPISGHTSVYWYQQALGLGLQFLLWYDEGEERNRGNFPPRFSGRQFPNYSSELNVNALELEDSALYLCASSLGSHSNQPQHFGDGTRLSIL.

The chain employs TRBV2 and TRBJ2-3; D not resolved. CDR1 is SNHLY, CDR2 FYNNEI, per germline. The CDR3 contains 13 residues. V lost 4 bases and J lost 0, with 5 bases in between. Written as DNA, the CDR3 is TGTGCCAGCAGTGCCGTGAGCACAGATACGCAGTATTTT. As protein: CASSAVSTDTQYF. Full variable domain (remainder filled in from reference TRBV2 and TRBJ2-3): EPEVTQTPSHQVTQMGQEVILRCVPISNHLYFYWYRQILGQKVEFLVSFYNNEISEKSEIFDDQFSVERPDGSNFTLKIRSTKLEDSAMYFCASSAVSTDTQYFGPGTRLTVL.

The CDR3 loop is CASRRVGASGRDYEQYF. In DNA, the CDR3 is TGTGCCAGCAGACGCGTCGGGGCTAGCGGGAGGGACTACGAGCAGTACTTC. The genes are TRBV4-2 and TRBJ2-7; 12 nucleotides align to TRBD2. The CDR3 is made up of 17 amino acids. Losses at the gene ends were 6 bases for V and 3 bases for J; bases not matched to a gene: 12. Germline CDR1 is LGHNA and CDR2 is YNFKEQ.

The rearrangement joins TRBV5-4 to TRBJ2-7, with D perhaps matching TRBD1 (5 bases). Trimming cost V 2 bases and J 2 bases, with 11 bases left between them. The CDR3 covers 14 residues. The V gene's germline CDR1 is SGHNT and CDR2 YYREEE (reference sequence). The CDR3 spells CASSFGAIPYEQYF. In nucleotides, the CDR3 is TGTGCCAGCAGCTTTGGGGCCATTCCCTACGAGCAGTACTTC. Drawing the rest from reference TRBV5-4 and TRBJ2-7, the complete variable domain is ETGVTQSPTHLIKTRGQQVTLRCSSQSGHNTVSWYQQALGQGPQFIFQYYREEENGRGNFPPRFSGLQFPNYSSELNVNALELDDSALYLCASSFGAIPYEQYFGPGTRLTVT.

CDR3 sequence: CASSPASGRDTQETQYF. In DNA form, the CDR3 reads TGTGCCAGCAGCCCCGCTAGCGGGAGAGATACCCAAGAGACCCAGTACTTC. The chain couples TRBV5-4 to TRBJ2-5; 10 bases map to TRBD2. The germline V gene has CDR1 SGHNT and CDR2 YYREEE (reference sequence). The CDR3 is made up of 17 amino acids. Trimming cost V 4 bases and J 1 base; bases outside gene matches: 10.

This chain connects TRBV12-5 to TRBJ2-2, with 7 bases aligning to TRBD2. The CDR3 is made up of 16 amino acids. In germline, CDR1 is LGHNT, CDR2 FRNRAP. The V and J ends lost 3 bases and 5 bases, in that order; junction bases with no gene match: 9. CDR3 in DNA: TGTGCTAGTGGTTTATACGGGGGTAGCGGGACCGGGGAGCTGTTTTTT. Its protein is CASGLYGGSGTGELFF.

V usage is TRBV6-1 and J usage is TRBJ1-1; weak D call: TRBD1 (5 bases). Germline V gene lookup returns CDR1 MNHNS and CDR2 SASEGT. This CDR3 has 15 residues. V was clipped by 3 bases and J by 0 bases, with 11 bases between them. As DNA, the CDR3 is TGTGCCAGCAGTGATTTTGGGGGGATGAACACTGAAGCTTTCTTT. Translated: CASSDFGGMNTEAFF.

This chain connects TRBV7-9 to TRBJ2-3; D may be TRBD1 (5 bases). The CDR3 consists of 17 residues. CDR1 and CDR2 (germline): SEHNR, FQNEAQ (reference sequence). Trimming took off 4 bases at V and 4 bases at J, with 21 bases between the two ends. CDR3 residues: CASSSLSRGGVADTQYF. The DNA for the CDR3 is TGTGCCAGCAGCTCTCTTTCAAGGGGCGGCGTGGCAGATACGCAGTATTTT. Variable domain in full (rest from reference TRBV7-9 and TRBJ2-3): DTGVSQNPRHKITKRGQNVTFRCDPISEHNRLYWYRQTLGQGPEFLTYFQNEAQLEKSRLLSDRFSAERPKGSFSTLEIQRTEQGDSAMYLCASSSLSRGGVADTQYFGPGTRLTVL.

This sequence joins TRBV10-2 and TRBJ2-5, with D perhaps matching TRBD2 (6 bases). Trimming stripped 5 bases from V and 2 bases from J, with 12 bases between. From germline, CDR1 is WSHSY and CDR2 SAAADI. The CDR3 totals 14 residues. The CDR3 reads CASSFGGPQETQYF. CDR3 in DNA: TGCGCCAGCAGTTTCGGGGGACCGCAAGAGACCCAGTACTTC.

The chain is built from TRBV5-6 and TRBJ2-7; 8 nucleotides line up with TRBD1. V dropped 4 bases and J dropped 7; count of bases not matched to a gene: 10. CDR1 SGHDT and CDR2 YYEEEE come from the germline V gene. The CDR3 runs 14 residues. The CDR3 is CASSHRGARGEQYF. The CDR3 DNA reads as TGTGCCAGCAGCCACAGGGGGGCTCGGGGAGAGCAGTACTTC. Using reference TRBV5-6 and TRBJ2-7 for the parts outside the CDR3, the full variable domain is DAGVTQSPTHLIKTRGQQVTLRCSPKSGHDTVSWYQQALGQGPQFIFQYYEEEERQRGNFPDRFSGHQFPNYSSELNVNALLLGDSALYLCASSHRGARGEQYFGPGTRLTVT.

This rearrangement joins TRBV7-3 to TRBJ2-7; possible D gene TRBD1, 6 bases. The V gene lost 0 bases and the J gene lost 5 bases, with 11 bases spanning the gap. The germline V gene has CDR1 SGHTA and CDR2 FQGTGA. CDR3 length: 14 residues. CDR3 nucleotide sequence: TGTGCCAGCAGCTTAACAGGGGGAATGAACGAGCAGTACTTC. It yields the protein CASSLTGGMNEQYF.

CDR3 residues: CASTTPGTGVSRPRAFF. CDR3 DNA: TGTGCCAGCACTACACCCGGGACAGGGGTTTCTCGTCCGCGGGCTTTCTTT. The genes are TRBV21-1 and TRBJ1-1; the table's D call TRBD1 went unverified against the DNA. TRBV21-1 is shown as a pseudogene. This CDR3 region has 17 residues.

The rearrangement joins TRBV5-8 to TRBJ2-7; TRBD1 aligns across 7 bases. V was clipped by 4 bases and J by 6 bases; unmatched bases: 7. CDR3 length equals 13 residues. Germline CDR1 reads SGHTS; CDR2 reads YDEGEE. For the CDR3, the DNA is TGTGCCAGCAGCCCAGACAGGGTCTTCGAGCAGTACTTC. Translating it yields CASSPDRVFEQYF. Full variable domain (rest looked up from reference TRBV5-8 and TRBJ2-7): EAGVTQSPTHLIKTRGQQATLRCSPISGHTSVYWYQQALGLGLQFLLWYDEGEERNRGNFPPRFSGRQFPNYSSELNVNALELEDSALYLCASSPDRVFEQYFGPGTRLTVT.

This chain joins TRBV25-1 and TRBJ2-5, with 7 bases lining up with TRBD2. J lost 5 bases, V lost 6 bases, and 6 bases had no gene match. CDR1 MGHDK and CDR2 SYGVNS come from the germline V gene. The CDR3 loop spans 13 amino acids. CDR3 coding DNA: TGTGCCAGCAGCTTCAGCGGGACGGAGACCCAGTACTTC. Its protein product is CASSFSGTETQYF. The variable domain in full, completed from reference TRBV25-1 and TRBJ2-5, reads EADIYQTPRYLVIGTGKKITLECSQTMGHDKMYWYQQDPGMELHLIHYSYGVNSTEKGDLSSESTVSRIRTEHFPLTLESARPSHTSQYLCASSFSGTETQYFGPGTRLLVL.